This note documents a single T cell receptor (beta chain) sequence. Its antigen has not been determined. The CDR3, from cysteine to phenylalanine, totals 14 residues. The coding DNA is unavailable. The germline V gene supplies CDR1 SGHRS and CDR2 YFSETQ. The data derive from a study of monozygotic twins with inflammatory bowel disease (dated by TCRdb to about 2019). Some background on the complete study: The full study comprised around 30 monozygotic twin pairs: nine German pairs (four IBD-concordant, five IBD-discordant) and 19 IBD-discordant Danish pairs. Each individual had, on average, about 151 000 unique TCRalpha sequences and 181 000 unique TCRbeta sequences available for analysis. The search for disease-associated traits relied mainly on comparing, within discordant pairs, IBD patients with their genetically identical healthy co-twins.

Overall study results and their limits: No single strong signal or clonotype linked to IBD turned up in the results, so the idea that one exists was not supported. Repertoire similarity did not differ between concordant and discordant twins, possibly due to limited statistical power. Compared with healthy twins, IBD patients shared fewer clonotypes with other individuals, and the difference was most pronounced in patients with signs of disease activity. Different T cell subtypes could not be distinguished in the analysis. Differing immunosuppressive treatments among patients may have added background noise and inter-individual variability to the repertoires. A decrease in TCRbeta repertoire diversity, as measured by inverse Simpson index, was observed in IBD patients compared with their healthy co-twins.

A 2.5 ml peripheral blood sample was drawn into PAXgene tubes per donor and stored at -80°C. Without T cell sorting, total RNA was isolated from whole blood using the PAXgene blood miRNA kit on an automated QIAcube. Peripheral blood from monozygotic twin pairs who were concordant or discordant for inflammatory bowel disease underwent deep TCRalpha and TCRbeta repertoire profiling using unique molecular barcoding. Smoking habits were recorded for all twin pairs, and individuals were classified as current, former or never smokers. Library preparation used 5' RACE. Preparation of each TCR library used approximately 3.5 ug of total RNA. For each sample, cDNA synthesis with SMARTScribe reverse transcriptase was split into eight separate reactions. Unique molecular identifiers containing a 6-nucleotide sample barcode were introduced through template switching during cDNA synthesis. Amplification of TCRalpha and TCRbeta cDNA involved two nested PCRs of 16 and 9 cycles, and each PCR was followed by bead purification. Before amplification, the cDNA was both treated with uracil DNA-glycosylase and purified with the QIAquick PCR purification kit. The second PCR was the step at which Illumina TruSeq-compatible adapters and sample-specific barcodes were added. Library quality and concentration were checked on TapeStation and Qubit, and libraries were pooled at around 5.3 ng each. Sequencing of pooled libraries was carried out on an Illumina HiSeq2500 single-index Rapid Run using 2 x 100 bp reads and custom sequencing primers. In the original analysis: MiGEC version 1.2.6 was used for UMI-based consensus assembly to correct PCR and sequencing errors. MiXCR version 2.1.1 was used for V(D)J alignment, clonotype assembly and CDR3 extraction. Gene usage, clonotype sharing and MAIT/NKT TCR abundance were normalised by analysing the top 1000, 10 000 and 20 000 clonotypes per sample. Diversity was computed as the inverse Simpson index with the vegan R package after downsampling to 27 000 UMIs. Statistical testing used paired Mann-Whitney U tests on the discordant twin pairs and applied Benjamini-Hochberg correction for multiple testing. The reads, reprocessed by TCRdb, yield one row per CDR3 protein sequence and no DNA. The V and J calls shown here were made by TCRdb, not taken from the authors' results. This sample's clone table shows around 150,000 distinct CDR3 sequences. The ten largest clones take up around 2.4% of the sample.

The V and J genes are TRBV5-1 and TRBJ2-5. This receptor was identified in a human donor with ulcerative colitis or Crohn's disease, or a healthy co-twin of an affected twin (not recorded which). Sequenced material: blood. The CDR3 protein: CASSLGSNQETQYF. Extended through the reference TRBV5-1 and TRBJ2-5 proteins, this CDR3 yields the full variable domain: KAGVTQTPRYLIKTRGQQVTLSCSPISGHRSVSWYQQTPGQGLQFLFEYFSETQRNKGNFPGRFSGRQFSNSRSEMNVSTLELGDSALYLCASSLGSNQETQYFGPGTRLLVL.